The 29 T cell receptor beta chains reported below all come from one sample, sequenced in a study of CXCR3-negative and CXCR3-positive naive CD8 T cells. Study outcomes and limitations: Naive cells positive for CXCR3 carried more hydrophobic TRB CDR3s than CXCR3-negative ones.

The TRB cDNA libraries were prepared by 5' RACE with UMI labels. TCRdb re-called the 5' RACE reads and shows each CDR3 protein once, DNA omitted. The sample table includes 120,000 to 150,000 distinct CDR3 sequences. No cognate antigen is known for these TCRs. Sequencing was performed on naive CXCR3+ CD8+ T cells from blood. Subset specified: CD45RO-CCR7+CD27+CD95- naive CD8+ T cells expressing CXCR3 (TNR3+). The source of these receptors is a human donor in good health. Some clones in this sample may be carry-over from other donors' samples.

This rearrangement joins TRBV7-8 to TRBJ2-6; without DNA, the TCRdb call of TRBD1 cannot be checked. Germline V CDR1 and CDR2: SGHVS, FQNEAQ. The CDR3 loop spans 17 amino acids. CDR3 loop: CASSYRGQLTGANVLTF.

The V gene is TRBV29-1, the J gene TRBJ2-7; TCRdb calls TRBD1, which cannot be checked without DNA. This CDR3 contains 12 residues. Germline CDR1 SQVTM, CDR2 ANQGSEA. CDR3 protein: CSVWDRGYEQYF.

The CDR3 spells CSVLTGSSYEQYF. The rearrangement joins TRBV29-1 to TRBJ2-7. Germline lookup yields CDR1 SQVTM and CDR2 ANQGSEA. The CDR3 contains 13 residues.

This chain uses TRBV7-6 with TRBJ2-1; TCRdb outputs TRBD1, but without DNA this stays unchecked. Germline loops: CDR1 SGHVS, CDR2 FNYEAQ. The CDR3 extends over 18 amino acids. CDR3 sequence: CASSPQGWDRDPSNEQFF.

The CDR3 loop is CSARARPEFDFRNEQFF. This chain connects TRBV20-1 to TRBJ2-1. Germline loops: CDR1 DFQATT, CDR2 SNEGSKA (reference sequence). The CDR3 length is 17 residues.

The genes are TRBV4-2 and TRBJ2-3; TCRdb reports TRBD2, a call that lacks DNA to check it against. The CDR3 contains 20 residues. CDR1 LGHNA and CDR2 YNFKEQ come from the germline V gene. The CDR3 reads CASSLSTSGRAFRNTDTQYF.

The rearrangement links TRBV18 to TRBJ2-4; TCRdb indicates TRBD1, and absent DNA this call remains unverified. Germline-derived CDR1 and CDR2 are KGHSH and LQKENI. The CDR3 is 17 residues long. The CDR3: CASSPNDRESGKNIQYF. Full variable domain (rest looked up from reference TRBV18 and TRBJ2-4): NAGVMQNPRHLVRRRGQEARLRCSPMKGHSHVYWYRQLPEEGLKFMVYLQKENIIDESGMPKERFSAEFPKEGPSILRIQQVVRGDSAAYFCASSPNDRESGKNIQYFGAGTRLSVL.

V gene TRBV5-5 combines with J gene TRBJ2-1. Germline CDR1 is SGHKS and CDR2 is YYEKEE (reference sequence). The CDR3 has 13 amino acids. This CDR3 is CASSLDTNNEQFF. The variable domain in full, completed from reference TRBV5-5 and TRBJ2-1, reads DAGVTQSPTHLIKTRGQQVTLRCSPISGHKSVSWYQQVLGQGPQFIFQYYEKEERGRGNFPDRFSARQFPNYSSELNVNALLLGDSALYLCASSLDTNNEQFFGPGTRLTVL.

V and J are TRBV29-1 and TRBJ2-7; the D call from TCRdb, TRBD1, cannot be confirmed without DNA. This CDR3 comprises 13 residues. The germline V gene has CDR1 SQVTM and CDR2 ANQGSEA. The CDR3: CSVEGPMSLEQYF.

The V call is TRBV29-1, the J call TRBJ2-7; there is no DNA to check the TCRdb D call of TRBD1. In germline, CDR1 is SQVTM, CDR2 ANQGSEA. The CDR3 extends over 17 amino acids. The CDR3 reads CSVEQRTGGYSSYEQYF.

The chain carries TRBV7-9 and TRBJ1-3. Germline CDR1 is SEHNR and CDR2 is FQNEAQ (reference sequence). The CDR3 runs 15 residues. CDR3 in amino acids: CASSLLSGPGNTIYF.

This rearrangement joins TRBV6-6 to TRBJ2-2. Germline assignment: CDR1 MNHNY and CDR2 SVGAGI (reference sequence). The CDR3 loop spans 15 amino acids. The CDR3 sequence is CASSPYSTNTGELFF.

The chain is built from TRBV28 and TRBJ2-4; the D gene TCRdb calls, TRBD1, cannot be checked with no DNA. CDR1 and CDR2 from the germline V gene are MDHEN and SYDVKM. This CDR3 contains 14 residues. This CDR3 is CASSFSRDGNIQYF.

The V gene is TRBV6-6, the J gene TRBJ2-1. Per the germline V gene, CDR1 is MNHNY and CDR2 is SVGAGI (reference sequence). The CDR3 is 16 amino acids. The CDR3 loop reads CASTHGHDSSYNEQFF.

This sequence joins TRBV10-2 and TRBJ2-7; TCRdb returns TRBD1, unconfirmable since there is no DNA. This CDR3 region has 15 residues. Per germline, CDR1 WSHSY and CDR2 SAAADI. CDR3 sequence reads: CASSQRAGASYEQYF.

This sequence joins TRBV7-9 and TRBJ1-3; the D gene TCRdb calls, TRBD1, cannot be checked with no DNA. The CDR3 runs 15 residues. Germline V lookup: CDR1 SEHNR, CDR2 FQNEAQ (reference sequence). CDR3 region: CCQGIPESSGNTIYF. The full variable domain, rest sourced from reference TRBV7-9 and TRBJ1-3, is DTGVSQNPRHKITKRGQNVTFRCDPISEHNRLYWYRQTLGQGPEFLTYFQNEAQLEKSRLLSDRFSAERPKGSFSTLEIQRTEQGDSAMYLCCQGIPESSGNTIYFGEGSWLTVV.

The gene calls are TRBV7-9 and TRBJ2-7; the D call of TRBD1 rests on TCRdb alone, since no DNA is present to check it. The germline V gene has CDR1 SEHNR and CDR2 FQNEAQ (reference sequence). The CDR3 loop spans 17 amino acids. Here the CDR3 reads CASSSAKGALGFYEQYF.

V and J are TRBV9 and TRBJ2-7; TCRdb designates TRBD2, a call that cannot be tested without DNA. CDR3 length: 16 amino acids. Germline CDR1 and CDR2: SGDLS and YYNGEE. The CDR3 spells CASSGGSGGPSYEQYF.

This chain connects TRBV12-3 or TRBV12-4 to TRBJ2-3; the TCRdb call, TRBD1, lacks DNA for checking. CDR3 length: 15 residues. The CDR3 sequence: CASTSEGDGTDTQYF.

The chain joins TRBV28 to TRBJ2-1; TCRdb's D gene call, TRBD1, goes unchecked for lack of DNA. The CDR3 totals 15 residues. The germline V gene has CDR1 MDHEN and CDR2 SYDVKM. CDR3 protein: CASLKLDIRGNEQFF.

This chain joins TRBV7-2 and TRBJ2-3; TCRdb returns TRBD2, unconfirmable since there is no DNA. Germline CDR1 and CDR2: SGHTA and FQGNSA. There are 16 residues in the CDR3. CDR3 region: CASSPGRWASTDTQYF.

The V call is TRBV7-3, the J call TRBJ1-2; the TCRdb call, TRBD1, lacks DNA for checking. This CDR3 contains 15 residues. Germline CDR1 and CDR2: SGHTA and FQGTGA. This CDR3 reads CASSLAGTSSGGYTF.

V and J are TRBV28 and TRBJ2-5. This CDR3 comprises 13 residues. CDR1 is MDHEN and CDR2 is SYDVKM in the germline V gene. This CDR3 is CASSLTLQETQYF.

J is TRBJ2-7 and V is TRBV7-8. CDR1 and CDR2 (germline): SGHVS, FQNEAQ. CDR3 size: 13 residues. The CDR3 reads CASTQGRSYEQYF.

This chain uses TRBV9 with TRBJ2-7; TCRdb's D call, TRBD2, is unchecked because there is no DNA. The CDR3 contains 16 residues. Germline values: CDR1 SGDLS, CDR2 YYNGEE. The CDR3 protein is CASSVGVLRPDLKQYF.

The rearrangement uses TRBV20-1 and TRBJ2-7; TCRdb selects TRBD2, and the lack of DNA leaves this call unchecked. Germline CDR1 DFQATT, CDR2 SNEGSKA (reference sequence). CDR3 length: 14 amino acids. CDR3: CSAVLAVLSYEQYF.

The chain couples TRBV29-1 to TRBJ2-5; lacking DNA, the TRBD1 call made by TCRdb goes unchecked. Germline CDR1 is SQVTM and CDR2 is ANQGSEA. The CDR3 loop spans 16 amino acids. CDR3 amino acids: CSVEEGGTLSQETQYF. The complete variable domain, with remaining parts taken from reference TRBV29-1 and TRBJ2-5, reads SAVISQKPSRDICQRGTSLTIQCQVDSQVTMMFWYRQQPGQSLTLIATANQGSEATYESGFVIDKFPISRPNLTFSTLTVSNMSPEDSSIYLCSVEEGGTLSQETQYFGPGTRLLVL.

The CDR3 protein is CASSLSGGYNEQFF. The chain links TRBV7-2 to TRBJ2-1. CDR1 and CDR2 from the germline V gene are SGHTA and FQGNSA. The CDR3 extends over 14 amino acids.

This sequence joins TRBV29-1 and TRBJ2-1; there is no DNA to check the TCRdb D call of TRBD2. Germline assignment: CDR1 SQVTM and CDR2 ANQGSEA. The CDR3 extends over 15 amino acids. Here the CDR3 reads CSVALVAGVSNEQFF.